This is a list of T cell receptor beta chains from one sample in a study of blood T cell repertoires in COVID-19. Produced via immunoSEQ multiplex PCR; TCRdb's table is partial and in-frame only. The sample yields 280,000 or so clones, approximately 85% seen once. What was sequenced was peripheral blood. Receptor source: a young man with active or convalescent COVID-19. CDR3s include the opening cysteine and the closing phenylalanine or tryptophan. The D gene is left open where the match is weak. Not all rows give a size; the values are once, few, many and, for expanded clones, a class.

d_call j_call clone_size v_call cdr3_aa cdr3_nt
TRBD1 TRBJ1-2 . TRBV9 CASSVEGGHYYGYTF TGTGCCAGCAGCGTAGAAGGGGGCCACTACTATGGCTACACCTTC
TRBD1 TRBJ1-1 . TRBV5-4 CASSAGQREAFF TGTGCCAGCAGTGCGGGACAGAGGGAAGCTTTCTTT
. TRBJ1-4 . TRBV6-5 CASRTATNEKLFF TGTGCCAGCCGGACAGCCACTAATGAAAAACTGTTTTTT
. TRBJ1-4 . TRBV19 CASSALGGNEKLFF TGTGCCAGTAGTGCCCTCGGCGGTAATGAAAAACTGTTTTTT
TRBD1 TRBJ2-1 . TRBV5-1 CASSGTGQGSYNEQFF TGCGCCAGCAGCGGAACGGGACAGGGCTCCTACAATGAGCAGTTCTTC
. TRBJ2-7 . TRBV27 CASRQLGGPEQYF TGTGCCAGCAGACAATTGGGAGGTCCCGAGCAGTACTTC
. TRBJ1-5 medium-sized TRBV15 CATSFAGSNQPQHF TGTGCCACCAGCTTCGCAGGTAGCAATCAGCCCCAGCATTTT
TRBD1 TRBJ1-2 . TRBV19 CASSPGTGRYGYTF TGTGCCAGTAGTCCTGGGACAGGGCGTTATGGCTACACCTTC
TRBD1 TRBJ2-1 few TRBV4-3 CASSQEGPGGIYNEQFF TGCGCCAGCAGCCAAGAGGGGCCAGGGGGTATCTACAATGAGCAGTTCTTC
. TRBJ2-3 . TRBV7-9 CASTTPDTQYF TGTGCCAGCACCACTCCAGATACGCAGTATTTT
. TRBJ2-5 . TRBV10-1 CASGRPGETQYF TGCGCCAGCGGCAGGCCGGGGGAGACCCAGTACTTC
. TRBJ2-3 . TRBV11-3 CASSLERGTDTQYF TGTGCCAGCAGCTTAGAGCGGGGAACAGATACGCAGTATTTT
TRBD1 TRBJ2-7 . TRBV18 CAGGDRDNEQYF TGTGCCGGCGGGGACAGGGATAATGAGCAGTACTTC
. TRBJ1-4 once TRBV4-1 CASSRSPGENEKLFF TGCGCCAGCAGCCGTTCCCCAGGGGAGAATGAAAAACTGTTTTTT
. TRBJ1-3 . TRBV21-1 CASSKRTASRSGNTIYF TGTGCCAGCAGCAAAAGGACAGCGAGTCGCTCTGGAAACACCATATATTTT